This T cell receptor beta chain stems from a study of response to subunit inactivated influenza vaccine. This clonotype has a handful of counts. Its matching antigen is unknown. Study outcomes and limitations: The authors suggested that few new T cells are recruited per seasonal influenza vaccination.

TCRdb recomputed calls from the RT-PCR reads with MiXCR, one row per CDR3 protein. This table has roughly 780,000 distinct CDR3 sequences, less than 20% appearing once. The CDR3 contains 15 residues. V dropped 0 bases and J dropped 7 bases, with 16 bases sitting between them. Germline V CDR1 and CDR2: DFQATT, SNEGSKA (reference sequence). This chain uses TRBV20-1 with TRBJ2-1; TRBD2 might be the D (6 bases). This sequence was found in a man in his fifties or sixties who received an inactivated influenza vaccine. The specimen was PBMCs from blood, collected around 5 days after vaccination. Here the CDR3 DNA reads TGCAGTGCTAGAGATGGTGCGGGGAGTGAAAATGAGCAGTTCTTC. It codes for CSARDGAGSENEQFF.